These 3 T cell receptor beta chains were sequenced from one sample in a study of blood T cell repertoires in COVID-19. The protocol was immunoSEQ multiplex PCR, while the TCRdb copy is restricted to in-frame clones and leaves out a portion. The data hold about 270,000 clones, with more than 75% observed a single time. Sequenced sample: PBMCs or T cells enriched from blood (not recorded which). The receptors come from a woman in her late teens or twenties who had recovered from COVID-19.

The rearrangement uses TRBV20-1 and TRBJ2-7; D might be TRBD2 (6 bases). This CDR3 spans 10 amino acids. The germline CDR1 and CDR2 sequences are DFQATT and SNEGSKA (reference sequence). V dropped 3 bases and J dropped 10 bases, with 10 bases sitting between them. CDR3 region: CSASGGLQYF. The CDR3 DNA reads TGCAGTGCTAGTGGAGGGCTTCAGTACTTC.

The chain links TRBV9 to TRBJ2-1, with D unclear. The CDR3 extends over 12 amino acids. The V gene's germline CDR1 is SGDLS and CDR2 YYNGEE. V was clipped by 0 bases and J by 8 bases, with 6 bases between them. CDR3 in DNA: TGTGCCAGCAGCGTAGCTAACGATGAGCAGTTCTTC. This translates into CASSVANDEQFF.

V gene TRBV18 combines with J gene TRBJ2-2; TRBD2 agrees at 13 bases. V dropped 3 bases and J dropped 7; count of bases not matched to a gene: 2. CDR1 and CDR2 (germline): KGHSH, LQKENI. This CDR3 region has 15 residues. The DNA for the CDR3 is TGTGCCAGCTCACCGGGACTAGCGGGGATCGGGGAGCTGTTTTTT. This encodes CASSPGLAGIGELFF.